This T cell receptor beta chain was sequenced in a study of blood T cells in healthy people across ages. Study findings and constraints: Higher diversity, along with more naive CD4+ cells, distinguished long-lived donors from aged donors. The recorded TCR beta diversity per million T cells decreased in a roughly linear manner with age. It was found that TCR beta diversity correlated strongly with the percentage of naive T cells.

The V gene's germline CDR1 is MNHNS and CDR2 SASEGT. The CDR3 totals 14 residues. V was shortened by 8 bases and J by 0 bases, with 14 bases between the two germline ends. Comments on this clonotype: Its antigen is not identified.

Then a second PCR, running roughly 7 to 11 cycles, was carried out with a sample-barcoded 5' primer and a J-beta primer mix. TCRdb passed the 5' RACE reads through MiXCR, listing each CDR3 protein once. The sample yields roughly 860,000 distinct CDR3 sequences, around 62% seen once. The TCR sequence derives from a man aged 25 to 40 in good health. The rearrangement uses TRBV6-1 and TRBJ2-7; D is possibly TRBD1 (6 bases). The sample taken for sequencing was blood. The CDR3 DNA sequence: TGTGCCAGCGGGAAGGGGGTCAGCTCCTACGAGCAGTACTTC. Its protein product is CASGKGVSSYEQYF.